This T cell receptor beta chain was observed in a study of vaccination and CD4 T cells after COVID-19. For the study at large: The peptides that stimulated the cells were overlapping spike peptides from SARS-CoV-2, HCoV-NL63, HCoV-OC43 and HCoV-229E. The study, taken as a whole, reports: Convalescent patients were relatively few, and early post-infection timepoints were missing.

V lost 0 bases and J 0 bases, leaving 12 bases between the germline ends. The CDR3 contains 16 residues. The germline CDR1 and CDR2 sequences are SGHVS and FQNEAQ. Treatment defined: roughly nine-day PBMC culture with coronavirus spike peptide pools or control peptides (ViraFEST assay). Recorded positive PCR dates fall between March and December 2020, preceding US Alpha, Beta and Delta variants. At the Johns Hopkins FTIC core, DNA taken from cultured CD4+ T cells was sequenced by way of the Oncomine TCR Beta short-read assay. TCRdb passed the PCR reads through MiXCR, listing each CDR3 protein once. The profile shows over 7,500 distinct CDR3 sequences, roughly 25% of them singletons. This clonotype has a handful of counts. Its target is unknown.

The V call is TRBV7-8, the J call TRBJ2-7, with D perhaps assigned TRBD1 or TRBD2 (5 bases each). The material was CD4+ T cells from blood, cultured in vitro, obtained after SARS-CoV-2 vaccination. The receptor comes from a human donor who had recovered from COVID-19. The CDR3 nucleotides read TGTGCCAGCAGCTTAGCGATGGGGACCTCCTCCTACGAGCAGTACTTC. This codes for CASSLAMGTSSYEQYF.